This entry lists 19 T cell receptor beta chains sequenced from one sample in a study of blood T cell repertoires in COVID-19. The method was immunoSEQ multiplex PCR; TCRdb's version includes in-frame clones alone and lacks a portion of them. The profile shows about 64,000 clones, around 86% of them singletons. Sequences were obtained from peripheral blood. These receptors originate from a man aged 50-59 years with active COVID-19.

The chain uses TRBV19 and TRBJ2-7, with 8 bases aligning to TRBD1. The J segment lost 3 bases and the V segment lost 6 bases, leaving 7 bases of the junction unmatched. Germline V gene sequence: CDR1 LNHDA, CDR2 SQIVND (reference sequence). CDR3 size: 14 residues. CDR3 in amino acids: CASRQTGTGYEQYF. Written as DNA, the CDR3 is TGTGCCAGTAGACAAACCGGGACAGGCTACGAGCAGTACTTC. Full variable domain (rest looked up from reference TRBV19 and TRBJ2-7): DGGITQSPKYLFRKEGQNVTLSCEQNLNHDAMYWYRQDPGQGLRLIYYSQIVNDFQKGDIAEGYSVSREKKESFPLTVTSAQKNPTAFYLCASRQTGTGYEQYFGPGTRLTVT.

The rearrangement uses TRBV19 and TRBJ1-6; tentative D call: TRBD1 (6 bases). V gave up 6 bases and J gave up 10 bases, with 16 bases separating them. Germline values: CDR1 LNHDA, CDR2 SQIVND (reference sequence). The CDR3 sequence is 14 residues long. The CDR3 region is CASSARQAKSPLHF. CDR3 coding DNA: TGTGCCAGTAGCGCCCGACAGGCTAAGTCACCCCTCCACTTT.

V is TRBV3-1 (or the pseudogene TRBV3-2) and J is TRBJ2-7; maybe TRBD2 (5 bases). Trimming took 0 bases from V and 5 from J, leaving 11 bases between them. The V gene's germline CDR1 is LGHDT and CDR2 YNNKEL (reference sequence). The CDR3 contains 14 residues. The CDR3 DNA is TGTGCCAGCAGCCAAGATTTGCTAGCCAACGAGCAGTACTTC. It encodes CASSQDLLANEQYF.

J is TRBJ1-6 and V is TRBV19, with TRBD1 matching over 8 bases. V shed 5 bases and J 7 bases; nucleotides not matched to a gene: 7. CDR3 length: 15 residues. Germline CDR1 LNHDA, CDR2 SQIVND (reference sequence). CDR3 nucleotides: TGTGCCAGTAGTGAGGTCAGGGGGCGGAATTCACCCCTCCACTTT. Its translation is CASSEVRGRNSPLHF.

In its sample, this clone was seen once. V gene TRBV2 combines with J gene TRBJ2-5; TRBD2 matches 12 bases. Per germline, CDR1 SNHLY and CDR2 FYNNEI. The ends lost 6 bases at V and 6 bases at J; junction bases unmatched: 8. The CDR3 runs 15 residues. CDR3 sequence: CASSPTSGRAKTQYF. The CDR3, as DNA: TGTGCCAGCAGCCCGACTAGCGGGAGAGCAAAGACCCAGTACTTC.

The chain employs TRBV28 and TRBJ2-3; 8 bases map to TRBD2. The V gene end was trimmed by 5 bases and the J gene end by 3 bases; junction bases not matched to a gene: 7. Germline-derived CDR1 and CDR2 are MDHEN and SYDVKM. This CDR3 region has 15 residues. CDR3 region: CASSNREGRTDTQYF. The CDR3 bases are TGTGCCAGCAGTAACCGGGAGGGCCGTACAGATACGCAGTATTTT.

This chain links TRBV5-1 with TRBJ1-2, with 8 bases aligning to TRBD1. The CDR3 runs to 15 residues. V shed 0 bases and J 7 bases; nucleotides not matched to a gene: 8. Germline lookup yields CDR1 SGHRS and CDR2 YFSETQ. CDR3 bases: TGCGCCAGCAGCTTGGAGGTGACAGGGGTCTCTGGCTACACCTTC. Amino acid sequence: CASSLEVTGVSGYTF. Full variable domain (missing parts from reference TRBV5-1 and TRBJ1-2): KAGVTQTPRYLIKTRGQQVTLSCSPISGHRSVSWYQQTPGQGLQFLFEYFSETQRNKGNFPGRFSGRQFSNSRSEMNVSTLELGDSALYLCASSLEVTGVSGYTFGSGTRLTVV.

V gene TRBV7-2 combines with J gene TRBJ2-3; TRBD2 is a possible D gene (5 bases). The germline V gene has CDR1 SGHTA and CDR2 FQGNSA. V was pared by 3 bases and J by 1 base, with 11 bases between. CDR3 length: 15 residues. CDR3 protein: CASSLLALRTDTQYF. The CDR3, as DNA: TGTGCCAGCAGCTTGCTAGCACTCCGCACAGATACGCAGTATTTT.

The V and J genes are TRBV9 and TRBJ2-1, with TRBD2 identical over 13 bases. The V gene end was trimmed by 3 bases and the J gene end by 0 bases; junction bases not matched to a gene: 9. The CDR3 has 19 residues. Germline values: CDR1 SGDLS, CDR2 YYNGEE. The CDR3 region is CASSARGTSGTPSYNEQFF. Here the CDR3 DNA reads TGTGCCAGCAGCGCTAGGGGGACTAGCGGGACCCCCTCCTACAATGAGCAGTTCTTC.

V usage is TRBV11-3 and J usage is TRBJ2-1; 9 nucleotides align to TRBD1. Germline CDR1 SGHNT, CDR2 YENEEA. The CDR3 runs 19 residues. J gave up 9 bases and V 3 bases, and 21 bases lay outside the gene matches. Here the CDR3 DNA reads TGTGCCAGCAGCTTCCCGACAAAGACCGGGACAGGGAATACGGGTGAGCAGTTCTTC. As protein: CASSFPTKTGTGNTGEQFF.

The gene calls are TRBV2 and TRBJ2-1; D gene uncertain. Germline assignment: CDR1 SNHLY and CDR2 FYNNEI. The CDR3 length is 14 residues. V lost 2 bases to trimming and J lost 6 bases, with 11 bases between them. The DNA of the CDR3 is TGTGCCAGCAGTGAATTGAAATCGGTCAATGAGCAGTTCTTC. As protein: CASSELKSVNEQFF.

The V and J genes are TRBV6-6 and TRBJ2-7, with D perhaps TRBD1 (5 bases). This CDR3 comprises 14 residues. The V end lost 6 bases, the J end lost 5 bases, and 17 bases lay between the germline ends. Germline CDR1 MNHNY, CDR2 SVGAGI (reference sequence). This CDR3 reads CASSLQGGNDEQYF. The CDR3, as DNA: TGTGCCAGCAGCCTCCAGGGTGGTAACGACGAGCAGTACTTC.

The chain recombines TRBV9 with TRBJ1-2; 7 bases align to TRBD1. The V segment lost 3 bases and the J segment 4 bases; nucleotides outside the gene matches: 9. CDR3 length: 15 amino acids. Germline CDR1 is SGDLS and CDR2 is YYNGEE. The DNA of the CDR3 is TGTGCCAGCAGCGGCGAGACAGGGCGAACCTATGGCTACACCTTC. Protein product: CASSGETGRTYGYTF. The full variable domain, completed using reference TRBV9 and TRBJ1-2, is DSGVTQTPKHLITATGQRVTLRCSPRSGDLSVYWYQQSLDQGLQFLIQYYNGEERAKGNILERFSAQQFPDLHSELNLSSLELGDSALYFCASSGETGRTYGYTFGSGTRLTVV.

V gene TRBV19 combines with J gene TRBJ1-4; D is unclear. CDR3 length equals 15 residues. Germline lookup yields CDR1 LNHDA and CDR2 SQIVND (reference sequence). V shed 3 bases and J shed 3 bases, with 11 bases lying between them. CDR3 sequence (DNA): TGTGCCAGTAGTATCTCGGCAGGCTCTAATGAAAAACTGTTTTTT. Translated: CASSISAGSNEKLFF.

The chain couples TRBV5-4 to TRBJ2-1, with TRBD2 matching over 8 bases. CDR3 length: 18 amino acids. The ends lost 3 bases at V and 4 bases at J; junction bases unmatched: 15. Germline-derived CDR1 and CDR2 are SGHNT and YYREEE (reference sequence). The CDR3 here is CASSWRTMASGRYNEQFF. Here the CDR3 DNA reads TGTGCCAGCAGCTGGAGGACTATGGCTAGCGGGCGTTACAATGAGCAGTTCTTC. The full variable domain, in which reference TRBV5-4 and TRBJ2-1 provide the parts outside the CDR3, is ETGVTQSPTHLIKTRGQQVTLRCSSQSGHNTVSWYQQALGQGPQFIFQYYREEENGRGNFPPRFSGLQFPNYSSELNVNALELDDSALYLCASSWRTMASGRYNEQFFGPGTRLTVL.

This chain links TRBV5-5 with TRBJ1-2; 10 bases are a match to TRBD1. CDR1 is SGHKS, CDR2 YYEKEE, per germline (reference sequence). The CDR3 is made up of 17 amino acids. V lost 1 base and J lost 2; bases outside the gene matches: 8. The CDR3 loop reads CASSLTLGQGENYGYTF. The CDR3 DNA sequence: TGTGCCAGCAGCTTGACTCTAGGACAGGGGGAAAACTATGGCTACACCTTC.

The chain carries TRBV18 and TRBJ1-5, with 7 bases that match TRBD1. The CDR3 has 16 amino acids. V shed 2 bases, J shed 5 bases, and the junction held 9 bases outside the gene matches. Germline CDR1 KGHSH, CDR2 LQKENI. The CDR3 DNA reads TGTGCCAGCTCACCAAGGACAGGACCCCAGGATCAGCCCCAGCATTTT. Translated: CASSPRTGPQDQPQHF.

A single count supports this clone. The chain couples TRBV27 to TRBJ2-1; D remains unclear. Trimming removed 2 bases from V and 4 bases from J, with 9 bases in between. Germline CDR1 reads MNHEY; CDR2 reads SMNVEV (reference sequence). CDR3 length: 14 residues. The CDR3 spells CASSLEALYNEQFF. DNA for the CDR3: TGTGCCAGCAGTTTAGAAGCACTGTACAATGAGCAGTTCTTC.

The chain combines TRBV7-2 with TRBJ2-7, with D tentatively TRBD2 (6 bases). Looked up from germline, CDR1 is SGHTA and CDR2 is FQGNSA. Trimming took 5 bases from V and 4 from J, leaving 18 bases between them. The length of the CDR3 is 15 residues. The CDR3 loop reads CASSPRVEGPYEQYF. In nucleotides, the CDR3 is TGTGCCAGCAGCCCCCGGGTGGAGGGACCATACGAGCAGTACTTC.